This T cell receptor (beta chain) comes out of a study of shared clonotypes between healthy human individuals. Study information: For every donor, three CD4 naive, three CD4 memory, two CD8 naive and one CD8 memory plates were used.

Study-level results: Shared across a handful of donors were approximately 5% of the naive CD4 clonotypes. The study found lower generation probabilities in non-shared clonotypes than in those shared by all four donors.

Germline V gene sequence: CDR1 SGHDT, CDR2 YYEEEE. The ends were cut back, 0 bases at V and 6 bases at J, with 10 bases in the middle. This CDR3 has 13 residues. This clone was picked up a small number of times. Its antigen is unknown. Here immunoSEQ multiplex PCR was the method, and the copy in TCRdb shows in-frame clones only, minus some. This sample has 1,100,000 or so clones, with approximately 78% found just once. The source of this sequence is a man younger than 30 in good health. Some clones in this sample may be carry-over from other donors' samples. The rearrangement joins TRBV5-6 to TRBJ2-7; tentative D call: TRBD2 (5 bases). Sequenced sample: memory CD4+ T cells from PBMCs. Subset in this sample: CD45RA-negative fraction. The CDR3 here is CASSLAGVREQYF. CDR3 in DNA: TGTGCCAGCAGCTTGGCCGGGGTCCGCGAGCAGTACTTC.